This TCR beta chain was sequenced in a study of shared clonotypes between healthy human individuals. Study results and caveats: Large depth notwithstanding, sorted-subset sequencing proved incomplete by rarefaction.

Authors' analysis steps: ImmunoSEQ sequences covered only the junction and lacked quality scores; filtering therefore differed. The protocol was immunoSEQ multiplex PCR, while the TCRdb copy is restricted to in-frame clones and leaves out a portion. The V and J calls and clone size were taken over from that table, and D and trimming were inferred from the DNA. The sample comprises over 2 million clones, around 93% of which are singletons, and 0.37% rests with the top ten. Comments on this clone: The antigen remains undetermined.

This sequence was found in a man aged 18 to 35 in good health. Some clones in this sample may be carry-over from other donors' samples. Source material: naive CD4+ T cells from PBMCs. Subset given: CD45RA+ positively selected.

The CDR3 loop reads CASSKAVGNTIYF. The CDR3 region has the DNA TGTGCCAGCAGCAAGGCAGTTGGAAACACCATATATTTT. V is TRBV7-3 and J is TRBJ1-3; D is unresolved. Trimming left V 5 bases short and J 3 bases short, with 8 bases between. Germline values: CDR1 SGHTA, CDR2 FQGTGA. This CDR3 is built from 13 residues.